Listed here is a single T cell receptor beta chain. The antigen remains undetermined. This sample is part of a study of T-cell memory formation after mild COVID-19. Germline V gene sequence: CDR1 SGHKS, CDR2 YYEKEE (reference sequence). This CDR3 is 16 amino acids long. Trimming left V 3 bases short and J 0 bases short, with 15 bases between. With constant-segment primers, 5'RACE yielded cDNA libraries of TCR alpha and TCR beta that carried sample barcodes and UMIs. TCRdb itself ran the 5' RACE reads through MiXCR, one entry per CDR3 protein. Found here are hundreds of thousands of distinct CDR3 sequences, about 20% of them singletons; the top ten hold around 13%. Findings of the study overall: The study found contracting CD4+ clones mainly in CM and EM and contracting CD8+ clones in EMRA. Clones shrinking from day 15 to 85 showed even CD4/CD8 mixes; later expanders tilted CD4+.

This receptor was identified in an adult woman who had mild COVID-19 (a few samples of this study predate the infection). Cell type and time point are not known. The sample was PBMCs or a T cell subset sorted from them (not recorded which). The chain employs TRBV5-5 and TRBJ2-5, with a tentative D call TRBD2 (7 bases). In DNA form, the CDR3 reads TGTGCCAGCAGCTACCATCCCGGGGGGCACCAAGAGACCCAGTACTTC. It specifies CASSYHPGGHQETQYF.